This T cell receptor (beta chain) was sequenced during a study of vaccination effects on CD4 cells after COVID-19 (dated by TCRdb to 2022 to 2024). With regard to the full study: Post-vaccine samples across the study were collected a median of 72 days after the second dose, with a range of 14 to 241. Altogether, over 9 COVID-19 convalescent patients and a few SARS-CoV-2-naive healthy vaccine recipients made up the full study. SARS-CoV-2 spike-specific CD4+ TCR repertoires from before and after mRNA vaccination were compared in COVID-19 convalescent patients and in infection-naive vaccine recipients. The Oncomine TCR Beta short-read assay on an Illumina iSeq 100 was used to sequence cultures from other donors in the study.

The library relied on the immunoSEQ multiplex PCR assay. DNA from the cultured, isolated CD4+ T cells was subjected to TCR beta CDR3 sequencing. On the authors' methods: Non-productive TCR sequences were removed, reads were trimmed to the CDR3 region, and CDR3s of at least 7 amino acids were retained. The MANAFEST web app was used to identify antigen-specific clonotypes by comparing expansion in peptide wells with expansion in reference cultures. To count as positive, a clone had to show expansion at FDR<0.05 compared with the reference and with all other wells, an odds ratio above 5, and a frequency above 0.1% in two replicate wells. Clonotypes significantly expanded in SARS-CoV-2 spike wells and in at least one common cold coronavirus spike condition were defined as cross-reactive. Using the stringdist R package, CDR3 similarity was measured by Levenshtein distance, and unrooted trees were constructed with ape in R 3.6.1. What TCRdb holds here is the immuneACCESS table cut down to in-frame rearrangements. Part of the clones is not present; checked against another copy, under half of the missing clones reflect an unresolved V gene, and the others are unexplained. V and J calls and clone size are given by that table; D and trimming were obtained from the DNA. A total of tens of thousands of clones appear in this sample, around 70% of them only once. The ten largest clones take up about 1.6% of the sample.

The germline V and J ends show losses of 1 base and 9 bases respectively, and no gene match explains 5 bases of the junction. According to the germline V gene, CDR1 reads SGHAT and CDR2 reads FQNNGV. The CDR3, cysteine through phenylalanine, is 14 amino acids long. CDR3 DNA only is kept here, 42 bases in frame from base 1. Comments on this clone: Which antigen it targets is not known. The sample holds no much larger clone one base away, and base qualities are not on file.

In the ViraFEST assay, PBMC were stimulated with viral peptide pools, and antigen-specific CD4+ T cell clonotypes were then identified by expansion using TCR sequencing. After roughly 11 days of culture, CD4+ T cells were isolated with the EasySep CD4+ T cell isolation kit. Participants received two doses of either the BNT162b2 or the mRNA-1273 mRNA SARS-CoV-2 vaccine. Healthy vaccine recipients had no prior SARS-CoV-2 infection, confirmed by negative nucleocapsid antibodies before and after vaccination. Two million PBMC per well were cultured with roughly 10 ug/ml peptides in IMDM containing around 5% human AB serum, around 10 IU/ml IL-2 and gentamicin. Half of the culture medium was replaced with fresh IL-2-containing medium on days 3 and 7. Unless otherwise noted, each peptide stimulation condition was cultured in triplicate wells. Using Ficoll-Paque Plus gradient centrifugation, PBMC were separated from whole blood and then either used fresh or cryopreserved at -140C. The overlapping peptide pools covered the spike proteins of SARS-CoV-2 and of the common cold coronaviruses HCoV-NL63, HCoV-OC43 and HCoV-229E. Genomic DNA was extracted from cultured CD4+ T cells with the QIAamp micro DNA kit.

The investigation overall reported the following: The study was limited by a small number of convalescent patients and lacked early post-infection timepoints. Among healthy vaccine recipients, nearly all vaccine-induced clones were SARS-CoV-2 mono-reactive, and only 1 of 255 was cross-reactive with common cold coronaviruses. Marked clonal contraction was observed in both infection-induced and vaccine-induced clones at late post-vaccination timepoints, consistent with waning T cell responses.

The starting material was CD4+ T cells from PBMCs cultured with HCoV-229E spike peptides, obtained after COVID-19 vaccination. The cell subset or site label corresponds to: HCoV-229E spike overlapping peptide pool stimulation. Recombination joined TRBV11-2 with TRBJ2-1, with 8 bases matching TRBD2. This receptor was identified in a human donor who received a COVID-19 vaccine. The DNA reads TGTGCCAGCAGCTTAGGTAGCGGGGTGATTGAGCAGTTCTTC. Translated, this gives CASSLGSGVIEQFF. The entire variable domain, with the stretches around the CDR3 drawn from the reference TRBV11-2 and TRBJ2-1 proteins, is EAGVAQSPRYKIIEKRQSVAFWCNPISGHATLYWYQQILGQGPKLLIQFQNNGVVDDSQLPKDRFSAERLKGVDSTLKIQPAKLEDSAVYLCASSLGSGVIEQFFGPGTRLTVL.